These 28 T cell receptor beta chains share one sample of origin, sequenced in a study of T cells in Graves' hyperthyroidism and ophthalmopathy. What was amplified from RNA transcripts were TCR beta CDR3 regions. An initial round of RT-PCR targeting the TCR CDR3 relied on the HTBI primer set. TCRdb redid the calling of the multiplex PCR reads with MiXCR, one entry per CDR3 protein. The table includes over 450,000 distinct CDR3 sequences, under 15% detected once. The specimen was blood. These receptors all stem from a woman between 18 and 30 years old with Graves' hyperthyroidism.

This clonotype was counted ten times or more. At one of its ends the junction is not consistent with the germline gene, which may arise from a read error. The chain's CDR3 is CASSQVQGNTEAFF. DNA for the CDR3: TGTGCCAGCAGCCAAGTACAGGGAAACACTGAAGCTTTCTTT. The chain is built from TRBV4-1 and TRBJ1-1; D is possibly TRBD1 (6 bases). The CDR3 sequence is 14 residues long. CDR1 and CDR2 from the germline V gene are MGHRA and YSYEKL.

V is TRBV7-6 and J is TRBJ2-1; D call uncertain. Germline loops: CDR1 SGHVS, CDR2 FNYEAQ. Trimming left V 3 bases short and J 3 bases short, with 9 bases between. CDR3 length: 14 amino acids. CDR3 in DNA: TGTGCCAGCAGCTTGAATGACTTCTACAATGAGCAGTTCTTC. This sequence encodes CASSLNDFYNEQFF.

With respect to this clonotype: With a much larger clone just one base away, this may be a read error. V is TRBV20-1 and J is TRBJ1-6, with TRBD1 matching over 9 bases. Germline values: CDR1 DFQATT, CDR2 SNEGSKA (reference sequence). CDR3 length equals 13 residues. CDR3 bases: TGCAGTGTTACCGGGACAGGGAATTCACCCCCCCACTTT. Translated, it gives CSVTGTGNSPPHF.

V is TRBV9 and J is TRBJ1-1; possibly TRBD1 for D (5 bases). Trimming pared 6 bases from V and 4 bases from J, leaving 13 bases between. The CDR3 has 13 amino acids. CDR1 SGDLS and CDR2 YYNGEE come from the germline V gene. CDR3 DNA: TGTGCCAGCAACCCCACAGGCGGCACTGAAGCTTTCTTT. This gives the protein CASNPTGGTEAFF.

V is TRBV5-1 and J is TRBJ2-7, with TRBD1 matching over 12 bases. Germline trimming cut 4 bases from V and 7 bases from J; bases unmatched to any gene: 6. Looked up from germline, CDR1 is SGHRS and CDR2 is YFSETQ. There are 14 residues in the CDR3. The CDR3 bases are TGCGCCAGCAGCAAGGGACAGGGGGCGCCTGAGCAGTACTTC. Translation gives CASSKGQGAPEQYF.

This clonotype was observed many times. The gene calls are TRBV10-3 and TRBJ2-5; D is ambiguous. The CDR3 length is 13 residues. With 8 bases removed from V and 2 bases from J, the gap between germline ends came to 12 bases. From germline, CDR1 is ENHRY and CDR2 SYGVKD. In DNA form, the CDR3 reads TGTGCCATCGGCGCAGATAGACAAGAGACCCAGTACTTC. It encodes CAIGADRQETQYF.

This chain uses TRBV5-4 with TRBJ1-2; maybe TRBD1 (6 bases). Germline V CDR1 and CDR2: SGHNT, YYREEE (reference sequence). Trimming removed 0 bases at V and 4 bases at J, with 19 bases between. The CDR3 length is 17 residues. In DNA, the CDR3 is TGTGCCAGCAGCTTGGGCCCCGGGACAAAGAACCCCTATGGCTACACCTTC. Residues: CASSLGPGTKNPYGYTF.

This clonotype was picked up many times. V is TRBV20-1 and J is TRBJ2-1, with 11 bases matching TRBD2. Germline V gives CDR1 DFQATT, CDR2 SNEGSKA (reference sequence). The CDR3 is 16 residues long. V was pared by 1 base and J by 10 bases, with 12 bases of the junction left unmatched. CDR3 protein: CSARGRGSGRGGEQFF. CDR3 DNA: TGCAGTGCTAGAGGTCGGGGTAGCGGGAGGGGAGGGGAGCAGTTCTTC.

This chain connects TRBV13 to TRBJ1-1; D unresolved. The germline V and J ends were trimmed by 5 bases and 4 bases, with 17 bases remaining between them. The CDR3 sequence is 15 residues long. The germline CDR1 and CDR2 sequences are PRHDT and FYEKMQ (reference sequence). The CDR3 coding sequence is TGTGCCAGCAGCACCGCTGCGGGTAGCGGCACTGAAGCTTTCTTT. The encoded protein is CASSTAAGSGTEAFF.

This chain joins TRBV2 and TRBJ2-3, with TRBD2 identical over 10 bases. CDR1 and CDR2 (germline): SNHLY, FYNNEI. V shed 8 bases, J shed 6 bases, and the junction held 2 bases outside the gene matches. This CDR3 comprises 12 residues. The CDR3, as DNA: TGTGCCAGCGAGCGGGGGGGGGATACGCAGTATTTT. Translating gives CASERGGDTQYF.

This clonotype was seen many times. The chain recombines TRBV2 with TRBJ2-3; unclear D gene. The CDR3 contains 11 residues. Trimming took 7 bases from V and 4 from J, leaving 6 bases between them. CDR1 and CDR2 from the germline V gene are SNHLY and FYNNEI. CDR3 in DNA: TGTGCCAGCAACGTCCCAGATACGCAGTATTTT. This gives the protein CASNVPDTQYF.

In this sample, this clonotype turned up a few times. The gene calls are TRBV4-1 and TRBJ1-3; possibly TRBD1 for D (6 bases). V was clipped by 0 bases and J by 1 base, with 13 bases between them. The germline V gene has CDR1 MGHRA and CDR2 YSYEKL. The CDR3 runs 17 residues. This chain's CDR3 is CASSQEGGRSSGNTIYF. The CDR3 DNA reads as TGCGCCAGCAGCCAAGAAGGGGGGCGAAGTTCTGGAAACACCATATATTTT.

This clonotype was counted ten times or more. The V gene is TRBV19, the J gene TRBJ1-5; perhaps TRBD1 as D (6 bases). In germline, CDR1 is LNHDA, CDR2 SQIVND (reference sequence). This CDR3 contains 15 residues. Trimming stripped 5 bases from V and 2 bases from J, with 13 bases between. CDR3 sequence: CASSPNRVRNQPQHF. The CDR3 DNA reads TGTGCCAGTAGTCCGAACAGGGTTCGCAATCAGCCCCAGCATTTT.

This clonotype was detected a few times. J is TRBJ2-4 and V is TRBV7-9; TRBD1 matches 9 bases. The J segment lost 2 bases and the V segment lost 3 bases, leaving 11 bases of the junction unmatched. CDR1 is SEHNR, CDR2 FQNEAQ, per germline (reference sequence). The CDR3 loop spans 18 amino acids. The CDR3 region has the DNA TGTGCCAGCAGCTTCTCCTACCGACAGGGGGAGACCAAAAACATTCAGTACTTC. Protein sequence: CASSFSYRQGETKNIQYF. Full variable domain (outside the CDR3, taken from reference TRBV7-9 and TRBJ2-4): DTGVSQNPRHKITKRGQNVTFRCDPISEHNRLYWYRQTLGQGPEFLTYFQNEAQLEKSRLLSDRFSAERPKGSFSTLEIQRTEQGDSAMYLCASSFSYRQGETKNIQYFGAGTRLSVL.

This clonotype showed up many times. The CDR3 is CASGFPTGKDEQFF. CDR3 DNA sequence: TGTGCTAGTGGTTTCCCGACAGGGAAAGATGAGCAGTTCTTC. The J gene is TRBJ2-1, the V gene TRBV12-5; 7 bases match TRBD1. V dropped 3 bases and J dropped 8; count of bases not matched to a gene: 7. The V gene's germline CDR1 is LGHNT and CDR2 FRNRAP. The CDR3 is 14 amino acids.

In its sample, this clonotype was seen a few times. This chain uses TRBV2 with TRBJ2-3; no clear D. Per the germline V gene, CDR1 is SNHLY and CDR2 is FYNNEI. The V end lost 7 bases, the J end lost 0 bases, and 11 bases lay between the germline ends. The CDR3 extends over 14 amino acids. CDR3 loop: CASITGSSTDTQYF. The DNA of the CDR3 is TGTGCCAGCATCACGGGTTCTAGCACAGATACGCAGTATTTT.

Many counts were recorded for this clonotype. The chain links TRBV20-1 to TRBJ1-1; D is perhaps TRBD1 (5 bases). The CDR3 has 15 amino acids. The V gene's germline CDR1 is DFQATT and CDR2 SNEGSKA (reference sequence). CDR3 nucleotides: TGCATTACGTTCAAACCGGGGGATATGAACACTGAAGCTTTCTTT. It is translated as CITFKPGDMNTEAFF.

The sample holds a few counts of this clonotype. The chain uses TRBV20-1 and TRBJ2-1; D not certain. Germline values: CDR1 DFQATT, CDR2 SNEGSKA (reference sequence). Trimming cost V 6 bases and J 2 bases, with 20 bases left between them. The CDR3 is 16 residues long. CDR3 amino acids: CSALPLNSSPYNEQFF. In DNA, the CDR3 is TGCAGTGCCCTACCTCTCAATTCCTCTCCCTACAATGAGCAGTTCTTC.

Ten or more counts support this clonotype. The J gene is TRBJ2-7, the V gene TRBV5-6; 9 bases map to TRBD1. Germline CDR1 and CDR2: SGHDT and YYEEEE. Trimming at V came to 3 bases and at J to 1 base, leaving 5 bases not matched to a gene. The CDR3 length is 15 residues. The CDR3 sequence: CASSWAGTGSYEQYV. DNA for the CDR3: TGTGCCAGCAGCTGGGCCGGGACAGGGTCCTACGAGCAGTACGTC.

This clonotype was seen a few times. V usage is TRBV9 and J usage is TRBJ2-1; D not certain. V was clipped by 3 bases and J by 0 bases, with 22 bases between them. Germline V gene lookup returns CDR1 SGDLS and CDR2 YYNGEE. The CDR3 has 19 residues. The CDR3 sequence is CASSGRSGIRIDSYNEQFF. The CDR3 nucleotides read TGTGCCAGCAGCGGTCGATCCGGCATCCGGATTGACTCCTACAATGAGCAGTTCTTC.

The sample holds many counts of this clonotype. The chain employs TRBV30 and TRBJ1-1; D gene ambiguous. With 2 bases removed from V and 3 bases from J, the gap between germline ends came to 7 bases. The CDR3 extends over 12 amino acids. Germline CDR1 reads GTSNPN; CDR2 reads SVGIG (reference sequence). CDR3: CAWSTSHTEAFF. Here the CDR3 DNA reads TGTGCCTGGAGTACGAGTCACACTGAAGCTTTCTTT.

This clonotype was found many times. The chain uses TRBV29-1 and TRBJ2-7, with TRBD2 as a possible D gene (5 bases). The CDR3 has 12 residues. In germline, CDR1 is SQVTM, CDR2 ANQGSEA. The germline V and J ends were trimmed by 4 bases and 4 bases, with 11 bases remaining between them. The CDR3 nucleotides read TGCAGCGTTGTTCCGTCGGGATACGAGCAGTACTTC. It encodes CSVVPSGYEQYF.

This chain links TRBV7-9 with TRBJ2-3, with 10 bases matching TRBD2. The CDR3 spans 18 residues. V trimming: 5 bases; J trimming: 1 base; junction bases outside the gene matches: 12. Germline values: CDR1 SEHNR, CDR2 FQNEAQ (reference sequence). CDR3 region: CASSHPSSSGRGTDTQYF. The CDR3 DNA is TGTGCCAGCAGCCACCCCTCGTCTAGCGGGAGAGGCACAGATACGCAGTATTTT.

The sample holds many counts of this clonotype. This chain connects TRBV7-6 to TRBJ2-3, with TRBD2 matching 9 bases. This CDR3 has 19 amino acids. Germline V gives CDR1 SGHVS, CDR2 FNYEAQ. V dropped 4 bases and J dropped 2; count of bases not matched to a gene: 16. The CDR3 nucleotides read TGTGCCAGCAGCTCAACCCGCACCGGGACTAGCACGTTCACAGATACGCAGTATTTT. Protein sequence: CASSSTRTGTSTFTDTQYF. Variable domain in full (rest from reference TRBV7-6 and TRBJ2-3): GAGVSQSPRYKVTKRGQDVALRCDPISGHVSLYWYRQALGQGPEFLTYFNYEAQQDKSGLPNDRFSAERPEGSISTLTIQRTEQRDSAMYRCASSSTRTGTSTFTDTQYFGPGTRLTVL.

This clonotype has at least ten counts. This chain uses TRBV27 with TRBJ2-1; D perhaps matches TRBD2 (6 bases). The length of the CDR3 is 14 residues. Trimming removed 4 bases from V and 6 bases from J, with 13 bases in between. Germline assignment: CDR1 MNHEY and CDR2 SMNVEV (reference sequence). The DNA for the CDR3 is TGTGCCAGCAGTTGGTTACGGGAGCGCAATGAGCAGTTCTTC. Protein: CASSWLRERNEQFF.

This rearrangement joins TRBV19 to TRBJ1-1; D may be TRBD1 (6 bases). The CDR3 is made up of 18 amino acids. V was clipped by 5 bases and J by 3 bases, with 25 bases between them. The V gene's germline CDR1 is LNHDA and CDR2 SQIVND (reference sequence). The CDR3 DNA follows: TGTGCCAGTAGTCCCCCAGGGGACGATGCCCTGTCGGACACTGAAGCTTTCTTT. It encodes CASSPPGDDALSDTEAFF.

In its sample, this clonotype was seen many times. V gene TRBV12-3 or TRBV12-4 combines with J gene TRBJ2-7, with unresolved D. V was pared by 5 bases and J by 0 bases, with 14 bases between. CDR3 size: 15 residues. In DNA, the CDR3 is TGTGCCAGCAGTCCGTTCTCTCTTAGCTCCTACGAGCAGTACTTC. Its translation: CASSPFSLSSYEQYF.

This clonotype was recorded many times. This rearrangement joins TRBV6-1 to TRBJ2-7; 11 nucleotides match TRBD2. With 0 bases clipped from V and 3 bases from J, the junction kept 7 bases outside the gene matches. The CDR3 consists of 17 residues. Per the germline V gene, CDR1 is MNHNS and CDR2 is SASEGT. CDR3 bases: TGTGCCAGCAGTGAAGCGGTTACTAGCGGGAGTTACTACGAGCAGTACTTC. This codes for CASSEAVTSGSYYEQYF.